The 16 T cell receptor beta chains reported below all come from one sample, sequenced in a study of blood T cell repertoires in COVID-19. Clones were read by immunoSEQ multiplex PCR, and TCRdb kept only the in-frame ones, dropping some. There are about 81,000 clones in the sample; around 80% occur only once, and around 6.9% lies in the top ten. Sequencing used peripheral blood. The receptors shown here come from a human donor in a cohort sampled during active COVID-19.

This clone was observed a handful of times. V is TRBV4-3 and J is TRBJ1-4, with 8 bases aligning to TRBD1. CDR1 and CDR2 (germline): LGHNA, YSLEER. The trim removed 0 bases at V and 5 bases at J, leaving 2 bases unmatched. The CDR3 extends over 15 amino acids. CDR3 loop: CASSQEDRANEKLFF. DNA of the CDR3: TGCGCCAGCAGCCAAGAGGACAGGGCCAATGAAAAACTGTTTTTT.

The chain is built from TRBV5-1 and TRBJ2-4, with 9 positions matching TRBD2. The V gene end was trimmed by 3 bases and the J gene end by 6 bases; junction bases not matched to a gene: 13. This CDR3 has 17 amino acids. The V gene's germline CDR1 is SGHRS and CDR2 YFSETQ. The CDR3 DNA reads TGCGCCAGCAGCTGGAGGGGCGGGGGGGCCCTAGGAAACATTCAGTACTTC. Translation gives CASSWRGGGALGNIQYF. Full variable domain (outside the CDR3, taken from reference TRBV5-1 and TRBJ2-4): KAGVTQTPRYLIKTRGQQVTLSCSPISGHRSVSWYQQTPGQGLQFLFEYFSETQRNKGNFPGRFSGRQFSNSRSEMNVSTLELGDSALYLCASSWRGGGALGNIQYFGAGTRLSVL.

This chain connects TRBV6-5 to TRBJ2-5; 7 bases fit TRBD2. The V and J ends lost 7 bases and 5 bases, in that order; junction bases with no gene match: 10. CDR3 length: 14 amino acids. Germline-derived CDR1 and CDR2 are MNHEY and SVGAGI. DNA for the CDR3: TGTGCCAGCACCTCCGTGGGGGGGTTTGAGACCCAGTACTTC. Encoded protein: CASTSVGGFETQYF.

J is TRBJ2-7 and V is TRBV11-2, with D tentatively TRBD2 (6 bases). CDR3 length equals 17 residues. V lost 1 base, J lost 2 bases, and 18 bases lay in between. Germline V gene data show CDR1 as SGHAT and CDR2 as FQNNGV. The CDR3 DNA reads TGTGCCAGCAGCTTAGCCCACTCCGGGACTTACACCTACGAGCAGTACTTC. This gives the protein CASSLAHSGTYTYEQYF.

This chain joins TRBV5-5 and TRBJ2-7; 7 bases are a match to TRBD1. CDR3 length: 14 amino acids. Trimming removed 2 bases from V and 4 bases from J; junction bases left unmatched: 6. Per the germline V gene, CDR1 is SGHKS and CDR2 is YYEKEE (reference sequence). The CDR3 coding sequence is TGTGCCAGCAGCTTAAGTACAGGGGAGTACGAGCAGTACTTC. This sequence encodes CASSLSTGEYEQYF.

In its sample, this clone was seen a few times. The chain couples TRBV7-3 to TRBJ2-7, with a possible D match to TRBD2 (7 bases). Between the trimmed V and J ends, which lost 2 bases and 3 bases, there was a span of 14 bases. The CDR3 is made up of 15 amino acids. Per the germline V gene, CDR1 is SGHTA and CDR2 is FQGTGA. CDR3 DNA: TGTGCCAGCAGCTTACACGCGGGGGCCGACTACGAGCAGTACTTC. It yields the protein CASSLHAGADYEQYF.

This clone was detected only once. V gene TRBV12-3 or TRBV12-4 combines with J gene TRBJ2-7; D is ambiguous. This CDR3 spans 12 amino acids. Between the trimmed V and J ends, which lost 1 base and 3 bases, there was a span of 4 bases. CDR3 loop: CASSLGYYEQYF. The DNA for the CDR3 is TGTGCCAGCAGTTTAGGCTACTACGAGCAGTACTTC.

In DNA, the CDR3 is TGTGCCATCAGTGGGGGACAGGGGACTAATTACGAGCAGTACTTC. Its translation is CAISGGQGTNYEQYF. The chain has TRBV10-3 and TRBJ2-7; 10 bases match TRBD1. This CDR3 has 15 residues. Looked up from germline, CDR1 is ENHRY and CDR2 is SYGVKD. V was clipped by 4 bases and J by 4 bases; unmatched bases: 7.

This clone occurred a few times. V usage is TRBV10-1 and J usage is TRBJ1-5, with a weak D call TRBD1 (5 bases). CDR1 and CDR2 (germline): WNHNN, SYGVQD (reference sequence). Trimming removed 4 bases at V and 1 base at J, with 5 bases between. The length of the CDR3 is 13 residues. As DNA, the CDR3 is TGCGCCAGCAGTGGACAGAGCAATCAGCCCCAGCATTTT. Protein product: CASSGQSNQPQHF.

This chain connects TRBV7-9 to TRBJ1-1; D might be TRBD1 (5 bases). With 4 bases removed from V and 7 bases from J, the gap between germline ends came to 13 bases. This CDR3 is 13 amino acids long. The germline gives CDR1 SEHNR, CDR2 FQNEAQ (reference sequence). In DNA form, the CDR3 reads TGTGCCAGCAGCTCGCGACAGCTTTATGAAGCTTTCTTT. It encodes CASSSRQLYEAFF.

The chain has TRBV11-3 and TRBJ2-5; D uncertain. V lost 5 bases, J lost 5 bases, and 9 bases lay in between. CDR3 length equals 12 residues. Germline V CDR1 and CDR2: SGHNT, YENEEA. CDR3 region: CASSQASETQYF. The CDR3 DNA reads TGTGCCAGCAGCCAAGCAAGTGAGACCCAGTACTTC.

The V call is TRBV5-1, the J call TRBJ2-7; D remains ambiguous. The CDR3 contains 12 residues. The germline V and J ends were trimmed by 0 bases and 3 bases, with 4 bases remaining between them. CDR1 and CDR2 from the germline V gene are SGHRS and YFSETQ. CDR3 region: CASSLVGYEQYF. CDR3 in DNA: TGCGCCAGCAGCTTGGTCGGCTACGAGCAGTACTTC.

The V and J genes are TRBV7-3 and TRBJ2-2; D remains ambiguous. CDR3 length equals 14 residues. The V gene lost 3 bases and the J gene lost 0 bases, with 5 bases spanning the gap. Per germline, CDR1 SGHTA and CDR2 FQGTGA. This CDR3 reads CASSFTANTGELFF. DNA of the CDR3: TGTGCCAGCAGCTTTACAGCGAACACCGGGGAGCTGTTTTTT.

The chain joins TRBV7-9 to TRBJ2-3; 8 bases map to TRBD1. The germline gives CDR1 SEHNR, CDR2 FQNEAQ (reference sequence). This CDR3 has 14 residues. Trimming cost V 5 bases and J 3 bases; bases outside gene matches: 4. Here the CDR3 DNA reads TGTGCCAGCAGCCAACAGGGGGGAACAGATACGCAGTATTTT. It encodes CASSQQGGTDTQYF. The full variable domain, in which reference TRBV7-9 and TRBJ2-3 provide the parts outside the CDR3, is DTGVSQNPRHKITKRGQNVTFRCDPISEHNRLYWYRQTLGQGPEFLTYFQNEAQLEKSRLLSDRFSAERPKGSFSTLEIQRTEQGDSAMYLCASSQQGGTDTQYFGPGTRLTVL.

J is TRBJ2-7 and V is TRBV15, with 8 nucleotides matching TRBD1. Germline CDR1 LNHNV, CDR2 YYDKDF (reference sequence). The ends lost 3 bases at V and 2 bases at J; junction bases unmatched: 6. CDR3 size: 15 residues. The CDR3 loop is CATSRYGGQAYEQYF. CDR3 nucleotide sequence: TGTGCCACCAGCAGGTACGGGGGACAGGCCTACGAGCAGTACTTC.

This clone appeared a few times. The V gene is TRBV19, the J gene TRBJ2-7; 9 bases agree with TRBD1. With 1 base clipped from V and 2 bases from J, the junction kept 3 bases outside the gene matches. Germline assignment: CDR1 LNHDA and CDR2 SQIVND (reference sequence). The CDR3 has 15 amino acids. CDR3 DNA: TGTGCCAGTAGTATAGCCCGGGACAGGGCCTACGAGCAGTACTTC. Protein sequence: CASSIARDRAYEQYF.